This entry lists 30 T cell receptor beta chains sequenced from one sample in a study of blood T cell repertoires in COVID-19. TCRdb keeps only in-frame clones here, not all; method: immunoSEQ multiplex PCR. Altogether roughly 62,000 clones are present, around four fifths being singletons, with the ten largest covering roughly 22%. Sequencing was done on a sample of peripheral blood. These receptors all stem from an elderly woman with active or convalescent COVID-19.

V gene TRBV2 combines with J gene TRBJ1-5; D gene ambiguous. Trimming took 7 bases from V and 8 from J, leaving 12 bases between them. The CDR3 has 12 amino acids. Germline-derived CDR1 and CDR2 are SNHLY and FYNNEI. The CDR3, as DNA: TGTGCCAGCAACCTTAATGAGGAGCCCCAGCATTTT. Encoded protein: CASNLNEEPQHF.

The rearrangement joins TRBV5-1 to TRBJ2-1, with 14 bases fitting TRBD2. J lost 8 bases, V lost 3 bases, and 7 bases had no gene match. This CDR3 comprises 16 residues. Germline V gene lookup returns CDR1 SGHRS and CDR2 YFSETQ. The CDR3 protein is CASSSSGLAGVDEQFF. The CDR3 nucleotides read TGCGCCAGCAGCTCCTCGGGACTAGCGGGGGTGGATGAGCAGTTCTTC.

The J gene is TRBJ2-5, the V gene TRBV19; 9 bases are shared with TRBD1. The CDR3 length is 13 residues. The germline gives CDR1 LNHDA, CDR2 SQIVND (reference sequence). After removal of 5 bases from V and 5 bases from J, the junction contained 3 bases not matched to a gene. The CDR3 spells CASSEQGAETQYF. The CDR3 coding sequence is TGTGCCAGTAGTGAACAGGGGGCTGAGACCCAGTACTTC.

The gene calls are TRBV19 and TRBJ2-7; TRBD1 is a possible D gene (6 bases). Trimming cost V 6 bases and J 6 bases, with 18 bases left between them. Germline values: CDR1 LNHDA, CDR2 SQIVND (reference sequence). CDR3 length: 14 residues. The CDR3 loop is CASSKGDTDPEQYF. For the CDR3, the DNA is TGTGCCAGTAGCAAGGGGGACACCGATCCCGAGCAGTACTTC.

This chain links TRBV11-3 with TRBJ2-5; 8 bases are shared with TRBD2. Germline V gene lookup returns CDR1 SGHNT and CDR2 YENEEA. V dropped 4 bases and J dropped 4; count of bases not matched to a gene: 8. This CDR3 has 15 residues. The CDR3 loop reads CASSSTGGPLETQYF. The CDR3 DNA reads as TGTGCCAGCAGCTCGACGGGGGGGCCTCTAGAGACCCAGTACTTC.

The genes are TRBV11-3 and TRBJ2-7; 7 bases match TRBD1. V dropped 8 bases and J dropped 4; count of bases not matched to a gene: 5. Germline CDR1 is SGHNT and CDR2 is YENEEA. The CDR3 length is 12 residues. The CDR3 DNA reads TGTGCCAGCGGACAGGATTTGTACGAGCAGTACTTC. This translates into CASGQDLYEQYF.

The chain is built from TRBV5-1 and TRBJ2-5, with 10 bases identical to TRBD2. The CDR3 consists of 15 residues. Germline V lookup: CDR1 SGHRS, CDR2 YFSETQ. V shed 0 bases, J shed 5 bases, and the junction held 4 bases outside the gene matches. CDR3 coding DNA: TGCGCCAGCAGCTTGGAAGCGGGGGGGCGTGAGACCCAGTACTTC. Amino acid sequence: CASSLEAGGRETQYF.

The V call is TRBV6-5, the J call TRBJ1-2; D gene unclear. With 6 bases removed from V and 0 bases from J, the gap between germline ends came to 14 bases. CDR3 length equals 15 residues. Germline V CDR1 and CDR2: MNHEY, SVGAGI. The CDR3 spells CASSSSSHTNYGYTF. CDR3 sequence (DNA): TGTGCCAGCAGCTCGTCCTCCCACACTAACTATGGCTACACCTTC.

The CDR3 is CASGTSGTGNTEAFF. The DNA of the CDR3 is TGCGCCAGCGGGACCTCTGGGACAGGGAACACTGAAGCTTTCTTT. The rearrangement joins TRBV5-1 to TRBJ1-1; TRBD1 aligns across 8 bases. After removal of 7 bases from V and 1 base from J, the junction contained 9 bases not matched to a gene. Germline CDR1 reads SGHRS; CDR2 reads YFSETQ. The CDR3 spans 15 residues.

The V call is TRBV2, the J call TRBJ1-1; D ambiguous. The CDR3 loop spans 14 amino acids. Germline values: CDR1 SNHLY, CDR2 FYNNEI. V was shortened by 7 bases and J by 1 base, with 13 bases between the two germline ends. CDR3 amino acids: CASKWTTPNTEAFF. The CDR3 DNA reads TGTGCCAGCAAATGGACTACACCGAACACTGAAGCTTTCTTT.

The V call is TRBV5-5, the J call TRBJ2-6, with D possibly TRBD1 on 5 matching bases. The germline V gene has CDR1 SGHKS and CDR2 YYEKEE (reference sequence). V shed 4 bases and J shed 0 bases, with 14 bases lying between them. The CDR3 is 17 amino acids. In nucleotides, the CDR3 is TGTGCCAGCAGCGCCTTCTACAGGTTCTCTGGGGCCAACGTCCTGACTTTC. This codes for CASSAFYRFSGANVLTF.

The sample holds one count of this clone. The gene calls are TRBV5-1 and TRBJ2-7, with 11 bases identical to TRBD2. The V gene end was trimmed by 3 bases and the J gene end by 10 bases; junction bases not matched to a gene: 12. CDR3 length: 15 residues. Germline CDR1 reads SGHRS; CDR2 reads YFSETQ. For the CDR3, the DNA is TGCGCCAGCAGCTCTCACGGACTAGCGGGTATGTCTCAGTACTTC. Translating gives CASSSHGLAGMSQYF. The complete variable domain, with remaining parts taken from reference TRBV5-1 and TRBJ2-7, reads KAGVTQTPRYLIKTRGQQVTLSCSPISGHRSVSWYQQTPGQGLQFLFEYFSETQRNKGNFPGRFSGRQFSNSRSEMNVSTLELGDSALYLCASSSHGLAGMSQYFGPGTRLTVT.

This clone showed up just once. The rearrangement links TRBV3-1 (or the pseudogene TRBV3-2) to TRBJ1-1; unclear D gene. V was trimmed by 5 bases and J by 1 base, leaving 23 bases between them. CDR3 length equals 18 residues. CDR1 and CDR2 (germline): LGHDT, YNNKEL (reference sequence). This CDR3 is CASSDALGAAGSNTEAFF. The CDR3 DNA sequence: TGTGCCAGCAGCGACGCGCTAGGAGCGGCGGGATCGAACACTGAAGCTTTCTTT.

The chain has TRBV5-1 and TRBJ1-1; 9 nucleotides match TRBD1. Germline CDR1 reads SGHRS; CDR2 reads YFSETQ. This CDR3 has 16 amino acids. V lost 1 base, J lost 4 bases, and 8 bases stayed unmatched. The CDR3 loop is CASSLRGDRGGTEAFF. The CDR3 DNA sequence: TGCGCCAGCAGCTTGCGGGGCGACAGGGGGGGCACTGAAGCTTTCTTT.

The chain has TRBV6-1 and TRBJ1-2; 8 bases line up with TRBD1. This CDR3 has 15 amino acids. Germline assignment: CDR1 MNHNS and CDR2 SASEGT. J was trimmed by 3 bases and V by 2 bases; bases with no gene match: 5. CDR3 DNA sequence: TGTGCCAGCAGTGAAAGGACAGGGAAGGACTATGGCTACACCTTC. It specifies CASSERTGKDYGYTF.

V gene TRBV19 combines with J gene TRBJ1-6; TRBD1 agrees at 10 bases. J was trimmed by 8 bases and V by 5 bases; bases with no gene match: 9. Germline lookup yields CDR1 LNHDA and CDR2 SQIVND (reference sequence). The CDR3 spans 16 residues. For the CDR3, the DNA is TGTGCCAGTAGTGAAACGGCCGGGACAGGGGATTCACCCCTCCACTTT. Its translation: CASSETAGTGDSPLHF.

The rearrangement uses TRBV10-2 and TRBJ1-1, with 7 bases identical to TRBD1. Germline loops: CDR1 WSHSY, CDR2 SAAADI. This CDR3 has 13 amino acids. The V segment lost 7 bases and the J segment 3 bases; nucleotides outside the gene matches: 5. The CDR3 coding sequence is TGCGCCAGCAATAGGGGGCCGGACACTGAAGCTTTCTTT. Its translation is CASNRGPDTEAFF.

This CDR3 reads CATRRGDRGNTIYF. Written as DNA, the CDR3 is TGTGCCACCAGGCGGGGCGACCGGGGAAACACCATATATTTT. The J gene is TRBJ1-3, the V gene TRBV6-5, with D tentatively TRBD1 (5 bases). Germline CDR1 reads MNHEY; CDR2 reads SVGAGI. Trimming took 10 bases from V and 4 from J, leaving 17 bases between them. The CDR3 is 14 amino acids.

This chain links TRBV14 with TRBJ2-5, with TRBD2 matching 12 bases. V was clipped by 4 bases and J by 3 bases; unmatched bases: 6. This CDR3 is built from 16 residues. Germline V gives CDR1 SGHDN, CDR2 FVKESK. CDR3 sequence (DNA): TGTGCCAGCAGCCTCGGTAGGACTAGCGGGGAAGAGACCCAGTACTTC. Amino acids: CASSLGRTSGEETQYF.

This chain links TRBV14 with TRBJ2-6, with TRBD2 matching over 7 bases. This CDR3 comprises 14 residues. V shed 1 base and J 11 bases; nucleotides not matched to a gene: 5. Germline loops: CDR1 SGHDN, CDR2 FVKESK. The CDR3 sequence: CASSQGGGIHVLTF. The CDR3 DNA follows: TGTGCCAGCAGCCAAGGGGGGGGTATTCACGTCCTGACTTTC. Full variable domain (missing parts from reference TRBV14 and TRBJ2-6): EAGVTQFPSHSVIEKGQTVTLRCDPISGHDNLYWYRRVMGKEIKFLLHFVKESKQDESGMPNNRFLAERTGGTYSTLKVQPAELEDSGVYFCASSQGGGIHVLTFGAGSRLTVL.

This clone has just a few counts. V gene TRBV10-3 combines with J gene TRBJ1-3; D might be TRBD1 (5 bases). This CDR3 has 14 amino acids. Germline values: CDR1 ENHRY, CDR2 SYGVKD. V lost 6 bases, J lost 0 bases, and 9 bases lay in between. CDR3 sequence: CAIRSDSSGNTIYF. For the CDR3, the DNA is TGTGCCATCAGGAGCGACAGCTCTGGAAACACCATATATTTT.

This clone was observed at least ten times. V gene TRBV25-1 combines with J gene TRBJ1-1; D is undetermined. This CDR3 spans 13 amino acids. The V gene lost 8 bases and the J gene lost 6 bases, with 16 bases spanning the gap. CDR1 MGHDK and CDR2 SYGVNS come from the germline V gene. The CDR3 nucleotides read TGTGCCAGCCGGGTCAATGAGCTTGCTGAAGCTTTCTTT. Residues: CASRVNELAEAFF.

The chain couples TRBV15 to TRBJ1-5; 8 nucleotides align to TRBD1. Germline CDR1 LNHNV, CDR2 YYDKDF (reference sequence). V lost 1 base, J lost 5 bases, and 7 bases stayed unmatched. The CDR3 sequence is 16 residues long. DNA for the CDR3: TGTGCCACCAGCAGAGGTTCAGGGGGCGCGGATCAGCCCCAGCATTTT. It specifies CATSRGSGGADQPQHF.

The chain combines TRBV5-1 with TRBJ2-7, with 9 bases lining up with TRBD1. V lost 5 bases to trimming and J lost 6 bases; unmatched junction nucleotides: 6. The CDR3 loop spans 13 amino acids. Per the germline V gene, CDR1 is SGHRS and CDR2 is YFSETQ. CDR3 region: CASSFTGGSEQYF. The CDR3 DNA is TGCGCCAGCAGTTTTACAGGGGGCAGCGAGCAGTACTTC.

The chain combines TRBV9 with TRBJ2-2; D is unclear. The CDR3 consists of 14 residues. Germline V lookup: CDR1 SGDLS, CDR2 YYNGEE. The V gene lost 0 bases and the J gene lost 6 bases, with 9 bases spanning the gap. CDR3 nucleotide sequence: TGTGCCAGCAGCGTAGCCCTAGAACCCGGGGAGCTGTTTTTT. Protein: CASSVALEPGELFF.

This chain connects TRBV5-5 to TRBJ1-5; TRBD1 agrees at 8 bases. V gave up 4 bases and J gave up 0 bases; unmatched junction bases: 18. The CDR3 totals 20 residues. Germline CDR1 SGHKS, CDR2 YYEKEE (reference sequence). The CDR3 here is CASSRTWGQVGIDSNQPQHF. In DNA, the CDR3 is TGTGCCAGCAGCCGAACCTGGGGACAGGTGGGGATTGATAGCAATCAGCCCCAGCATTTT. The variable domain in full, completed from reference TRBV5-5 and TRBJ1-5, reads DAGVTQSPTHLIKTRGQQVTLRCSPISGHKSVSWYQQVLGQGPQFIFQYYEKEERGRGNFPDRFSARQFPNYSSELNVNALLLGDSALYLCASSRTWGQVGIDSNQPQHFGDGTRLSIL.

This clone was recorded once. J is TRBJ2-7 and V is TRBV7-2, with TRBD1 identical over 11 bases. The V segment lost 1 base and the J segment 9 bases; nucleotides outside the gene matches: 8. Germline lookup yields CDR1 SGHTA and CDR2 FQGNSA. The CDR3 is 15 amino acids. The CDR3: CASSLGPGQGGAQYF. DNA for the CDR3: TGTGCCAGCAGCTTAGGGCCGGGACAGGGGGGTGCGCAGTACTTC. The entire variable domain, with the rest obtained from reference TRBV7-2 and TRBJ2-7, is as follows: GAGVSQSPSNKVTEKGKDVELRCDPISGHTALYWYRQSLGQGLEFLIYFQGNSAPDKSGLPSDRFSAERTGGSVSTLTIQRTQQEDSAVYLCASSLGPGQGGAQYFGPGTRLTVT.

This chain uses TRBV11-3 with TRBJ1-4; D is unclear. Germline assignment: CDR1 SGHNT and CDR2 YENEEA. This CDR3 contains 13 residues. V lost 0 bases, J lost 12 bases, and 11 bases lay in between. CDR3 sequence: CASSLDPQSELFF. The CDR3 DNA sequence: TGTGCCAGCAGCTTAGACCCCCAAAGCGAACTGTTTTTT.

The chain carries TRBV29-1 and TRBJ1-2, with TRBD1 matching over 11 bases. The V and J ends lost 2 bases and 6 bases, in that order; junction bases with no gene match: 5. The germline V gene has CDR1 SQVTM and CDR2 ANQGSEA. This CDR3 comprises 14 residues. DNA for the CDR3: TGCAGCGTTGAACCGGGACAGGGGGTAAATGGCTACACCTTC. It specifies CSVEPGQGVNGYTF.

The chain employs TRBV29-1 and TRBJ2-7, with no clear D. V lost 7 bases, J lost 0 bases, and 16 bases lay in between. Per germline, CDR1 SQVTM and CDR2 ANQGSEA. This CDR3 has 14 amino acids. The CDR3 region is CSARADTNSYEQYF. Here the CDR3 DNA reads TGCAGCGCTCGAGCCGACACCAACTCCTACGAGCAGTACTTC.